These 32 T cell receptor beta chains share one sample of origin, sequenced in a study of T cell responses to AZD1222 COVID-19 vaccine. Only in-frame clones appear in the TCRdb table, and some are missing; sequencing was by immunoSEQ multiplex PCR. The sample lists over 150,000 clones; about 88% were seen once. Material: peripheral blood, obtained on day 0 of AZD1222 vaccination. The receptors come from an adult in good health.

The rearrangement links TRBV27 to TRBJ1-1; D is undetermined. The V gene lost 2 bases and the J gene lost 1 base, with 5 bases spanning the gap. The length of the CDR3 is 13 residues. Germline CDR1 reads MNHEY; CDR2 reads SMNVEV (reference sequence). The CDR3: CASSLERNTEAFF. DNA of the CDR3: TGTGCCAGCAGTTTAGAGAGGAACACTGAAGCTTTCTTT.

The rearrangement links TRBV5-6 to TRBJ1-2, with D perhaps matching TRBD1 (5 bases). The CDR3 is 14 residues long. V lost 5 bases and J lost 4, with 15 bases in between. The V gene's germline CDR1 is SGHDT and CDR2 YYEEEE. The CDR3 coding sequence is TGTGCCAGCAGTTTAGGGGTTGTTCCCTATGGCTACACCTTC. It encodes CASSLGVVPYGYTF. Drawing the rest from reference TRBV5-6 and TRBJ1-2, the complete variable domain is DAGVTQSPTHLIKTRGQQVTLRCSPKSGHDTVSWYQQALGQGPQFIFQYYEEEERQRGNFPDRFSGHQFPNYSSELNVNALLLGDSALYLCASSLGVVPYGYTFGSGTRLTVV.

This sequence joins TRBV4-1 and TRBJ1-2; weak D call: TRBD1 (5 bases). The CDR3 has 14 residues. The V and J ends lost 1 base and 8 bases respectively, with 14 bases between them. Germline CDR1 and CDR2: MGHRA and YSYEKL. The CDR3 loop reads CASSQVEGTRGYTF. The CDR3 DNA reads TGCGCCAGCAGCCAAGTGGAGGGGACTCGGGGCTACACCTTC.

The rearrangement joins TRBV7-2 to TRBJ1-5; D is undetermined. CDR3 length: 15 amino acids. CDR1 SGHTA and CDR2 FQGNSA come from the germline V gene. V gave up 4 bases and J gave up 5 bases, with 15 bases separating them. The CDR3: CASSYAPGEDQPQHF. The DNA of the CDR3 is TGTGCCAGCAGCTATGCCCCGGGAGAGGATCAGCCCCAGCATTTT.

V usage is TRBV7-8 and J usage is TRBJ2-7, with 8 bases fitting TRBD1. Germline trimming cut 1 base from V and 4 bases from J; bases unmatched to any gene: 6. This CDR3 has 15 residues. CDR1 SGHVS and CDR2 FQNEAQ come from the germline V gene. CDR3 bases: TGTGCCAGCAGCTTAGGGAGGACAGGGCGATACGAGCAGTACTTC. Its protein is CASSLGRTGRYEQYF. The full variable domain, its missing parts supplied by reference TRBV7-8 and TRBJ2-7, is GAGVSQSPRYKVAKRGQDVALRCDPISGHVSLFWYQQALGQGPEFLTYFQNEAQLDKSGLPSDRFFAERPEGSVSTLKIQRTQQEDSAVYLCASSLGRTGRYEQYFGPGTRLTVT.

CDR3 sequence (DNA): TGTGCCAGTAGTACCCATACCCGGCAGGGAAGGGGCAACACTGAAGCTTTCTTT. Encoded protein: CASSTHTRQGRGNTEAFF. V gene TRBV19 combines with J gene TRBJ1-1, with TRBD1 as a possible D gene (5 bases). The CDR3 has 18 amino acids. Germline CDR1 LNHDA, CDR2 SQIVND (reference sequence). V was trimmed by 4 bases and J by 2 bases, leaving 23 bases between them.

In this sample, this clone turned up a few times. The genes are TRBV5-4 and TRBJ2-1; 10 nucleotides match TRBD1. The CDR3 totals 15 residues. V dropped 1 base and J dropped 8; count of bases not matched to a gene: 6. From germline, CDR1 is SGHNT and CDR2 YYREEE (reference sequence). The CDR3 loop reads CASSLPGQGWDEQFF. In DNA form, the CDR3 reads TGTGCCAGCAGCTTGCCGGGACAGGGGTGGGATGAGCAGTTCTTC. The complete variable domain, with remaining parts taken from reference TRBV5-4 and TRBJ2-1, reads ETGVTQSPTHLIKTRGQQVTLRCSSQSGHNTVSWYQQALGQGPQFIFQYYREEENGRGNFPPRFSGLQFPNYSSELNVNALELDDSALYLCASSLPGQGWDEQFFGPGTRLTVL.

V gene TRBV7-2 combines with J gene TRBJ1-1, with D unclear. CDR1 is SGHTA and CDR2 is FQGNSA in the germline V gene. The V end lost 5 bases, the J end lost 6 bases, and 13 bases lay between the germline ends. The CDR3 is 13 residues long. The CDR3 sequence: CASSVGVVAEAFF. The CDR3 DNA sequence: TGTGCCAGCAGCGTGGGAGTAGTCGCTGAAGCTTTCTTT.

This chain connects TRBV7-2 to TRBJ1-1; a weak D match, TRBD1 (5 bases). This CDR3 contains 14 residues. The germline V gene has CDR1 SGHTA and CDR2 FQGNSA. V was shortened by 5 bases and J by 7 bases, with 17 bases between the two germline ends. CDR3 residues: CASSPISTVVEAFF. CDR3 DNA: TGTGCCAGCAGCCCAATATCGACAGTAGTTGAAGCTTTCTTT.

The chain joins TRBV3-1 (or the pseudogene TRBV3-2) to TRBJ1-1, with 7 bases matching TRBD1. The V and J ends lost 3 bases and 4 bases, in that order; junction bases with no gene match: 5. This CDR3 is 14 amino acids long. In germline, CDR1 is LGHDT, CDR2 YNNKEL (reference sequence). Here the CDR3 DNA reads TGTGCCAGCAGCCAGACAGGGTACGCCACTGAAGCTTTCTTT. Translated: CASSQTGYATEAFF.

The chain is built from TRBV7-9 and TRBJ1-5; TRBD1 might be the D (6 bases). Germline loops: CDR1 SEHNR, CDR2 FQNEAQ (reference sequence). V shed 5 bases and J shed 0 bases, with 11 bases lying between them. The CDR3 covers 15 residues. DNA for the CDR3: TGTGCCAGCAGCGAAACAGGGAATAGCAATCAGCCCCAGCATTTT. Translation: CASSETGNSNQPQHF.

The chain employs TRBV29-1 and TRBJ1-2, with D hard to call. The V and J ends lost 7 bases and 4 bases respectively, with 10 bases between them. The CDR3 totals 11 residues. Looked up from germline, CDR1 is SQVTM and CDR2 is ANQGSEA. The CDR3 DNA is TGCAGCGCCCGCGACACCTATGGCTACACCTTC. Its protein is CSARDTYGYTF.

The chain joins TRBV10-1 to TRBJ1-4; D might be TRBD1 (6 bases). Trimming removed 5 bases from V and 7 bases from J, with 14 bases in between. The V gene's germline CDR1 is WNHNN and CDR2 SYGVQD (reference sequence). The CDR3 length is 14 residues. The CDR3 loop reads CASSQGGVGEKLFF. CDR3 in DNA: TGCGCCAGCAGTCAAGGGGGAGTCGGTGAAAAACTGTTTTTT.

This clone has a handful of counts. The chain links TRBV27 to TRBJ2-7; D call uncertain. Germline V gene lookup returns CDR1 MNHEY and CDR2 SMNVEV (reference sequence). The CDR3 has 13 amino acids. V was clipped by 5 bases and J by 4 bases, with 12 bases between them. This chain's CDR3 is CASSLGPNYEQYF. The DNA for the CDR3 is TGTGCCAGCAGTCTCGGGCCAAATTACGAGCAGTACTTC.

This chain connects TRBV18 to TRBJ1-6; D uncertain. The V gene lost 1 base and the J gene lost 5 bases, with 6 bases spanning the gap. Germline V gene data show CDR1 as KGHSH and CDR2 as LQKENI. The CDR3 is made up of 14 amino acids. The CDR3 protein is CASSPQGDNSPLHF. CDR3 DNA: TGTGCCAGCTCACCACAAGGAGATAATTCACCCCTCCACTTT.

This chain joins TRBV10-3 and TRBJ2-6; D might be TRBD2 (5 bases). Looked up from germline, CDR1 is ENHRY and CDR2 is SYGVKD. The CDR3 has 14 residues. Trimming pared 9 bases from V and 5 bases from J, leaving 14 bases between. The CDR3 reads CAIPSGSRANVLTF. The DNA for the CDR3 is TGTGCCATTCCCTCGGGGTCTAGGGCCAACGTCCTGACTTTC.

J is TRBJ1-1 and V is TRBV7-8; no clear D. The CDR3 runs to 14 residues. CDR1 is SGHVS and CDR2 is FQNEAQ in the germline V gene. V dropped 0 bases and J dropped 6 bases, with 11 bases sitting between them. The CDR3 DNA reads TGTGCCAGCAGCTTAGCGGGAGGTCTGGCTGAAGCTTTCTTT. Translated: CASSLAGGLAEAFF. The full variable domain, rest sourced from reference TRBV7-8 and TRBJ1-1, is GAGVSQSPRYKVAKRGQDVALRCDPISGHVSLFWYQQALGQGPEFLTYFQNEAQLDKSGLPSDRFFAERPEGSVSTLKIQRTQQEDSAVYLCASSLAGGLAEAFFGQGTRLTVV.

V usage is TRBV15 and J usage is TRBJ2-1; 8 nucleotides line up with TRBD2. The V gene's germline CDR1 is LNHNV and CDR2 YYDKDF (reference sequence). The CDR3 length is 16 residues. V gave up 0 bases and J gave up 2 bases; unmatched junction bases: 3. As DNA, the CDR3 is TGTGCCACCAGCAGAGATCTGCGGGGGGCCTACAATGAGCAGTTCTTC. Translation: CATSRDLRGAYNEQFF.

The count of this clone is one. The V and J genes are TRBV2 and TRBJ2-7, with 7 bases aligning to TRBD1. The CDR3 sequence is 15 residues long. Germline V CDR1 and CDR2: SNHLY, FYNNEI. J was trimmed by 0 bases and V by 6 bases; bases with no gene match: 8. The CDR3 region is CASSHRQGTSYEQYF. DNA for the CDR3: TGTGCCAGCAGCCATCGACAGGGCACCTCCTACGAGCAGTACTTC.

The chain couples TRBV6-6 to TRBJ1-3; 7 bases agree with TRBD1. In germline, CDR1 is MNHNY, CDR2 SVGAGI (reference sequence). Unmatched junction bases numbered 11, after V lost 5 bases and J lost 4 bases. CDR3 length equals 16 residues. The CDR3 nucleotides are TGTGCCAGCAGTACCCAGATCCGGGACAGCGGAAACACCATATATTTT. Its protein is CASSTQIRDSGNTIYF.

The chain combines TRBV6-5 with TRBJ2-3; 9 nucleotides line up with TRBD1. The CDR3 covers 15 residues. J gave up 5 bases and V 4 bases, and 7 bases lay outside the gene matches. CDR1 and CDR2 (germline): MNHEY, SVGAGI. CDR3 amino acids: CASSWDRVEGDTQYF. The DNA for the CDR3 is TGTGCCAGCAGTTGGGACAGGGTGGAAGGAGATACGCAGTATTTT.

This clone was observed once. This sequence joins TRBV25-1 and TRBJ1-4; tentatively, D is TRBD1 (6 bases). Germline V gene sequence: CDR1 MGHDK, CDR2 SYGVNS. This CDR3 contains 14 residues. V gave up 8 bases and J gave up 10 bases, with 20 bases separating them. CDR3 nucleotide sequence: TGTGCCAGCGCCGGGGACACCCGGGCTGGAAAACTGTTTTTT. It codes for CASAGDTRAGKLFF.

This CDR3 is CASSPLAGAYEQYF. The CDR3 coding sequence is TGTGCCAGCAGTCCCCTGGCGGGGGCCTACGAGCAGTACTTC. The V call is TRBV6-5, the J call TRBJ2-7; 7 bases fit TRBD2. J was trimmed by 2 bases and V by 5 bases; bases with no gene match: 6. The CDR3 length is 14 residues. The germline V gene has CDR1 MNHEY and CDR2 SVGAGI.

The chain carries TRBV4-3 and TRBJ2-2; tentatively, D is TRBD1 (5 bases). The CDR3 has 14 residues. Germline V gene data show CDR1 as LGHNA and CDR2 as YSLEER. V was clipped by 6 bases and J by 5 bases, with 13 bases between them. The CDR3 sequence is CASRFGARTGELFF. The CDR3, as DNA: TGCGCCAGCAGGTTTGGGGCGAGAACCGGGGAGCTGTTTTTT.

The chain joins TRBV2 to TRBJ2-2, with TRBD2 matching 8 bases. CDR1 is SNHLY and CDR2 is FYNNEI in the germline V gene. J lost 4 bases, V lost 4 bases, and 5 bases had no gene match. The CDR3 sequence is 15 residues long. CDR3 DNA sequence: TGTGCCAGCAGTGTAGCGGGGCCCCCCACCGGGGAGCTGTTTTTT. Its protein product is CASSVAGPPTGELFF.

This chain uses TRBV10-3 with TRBJ2-7, with 8 bases matching TRBD1. After removal of 3 bases from V and 1 base from J, the junction contained 2 bases not matched to a gene. The CDR3 sequence is 14 residues long. CDR1 is ENHRY and CDR2 is SYGVKD in the germline V gene. CDR3 residues: CAISDYRGSYEQYF. The CDR3 DNA is TGTGCCATCAGTGATTACAGGGGGTCCTACGAGCAGTACTTC.

This clone was counted a single time. V usage is TRBV5-4 and J usage is TRBJ1-1; D remains ambiguous. The CDR3 is 12 residues long. The V gene's germline CDR1 is SGHNT and CDR2 YYREEE (reference sequence). Trimming removed 1 base from V and 0 bases from J, with 1 base in between. Here the CDR3 DNA reads TGTGCCAGCAGCTTGTTGAACACTGAAGCTTTCTTT. Protein product: CASSLLNTEAFF.

The chain is built from TRBV13 and TRBJ2-7; 9 bases line up with TRBD1. This CDR3 is 14 amino acids long. After removal of 5 bases from V and 4 bases from J, the junction contained 6 bases not matched to a gene. CDR1 is PRHDT and CDR2 is FYEKMQ in the germline V gene (reference sequence). The CDR3 DNA is TGTGCCAGCAGCCGCGGGACAGGGCATTACGAGCAGTACTTC. It translates to CASSRGTGHYEQYF.

V gene TRBV10-3 combines with J gene TRBJ1-3; D is unresolved. The CDR3 totals 13 residues. Between the trimmed V and J ends, which lost 6 bases and 1 base, there was a span of 7 bases. CDR1 is ENHRY and CDR2 is SYGVKD in the germline V gene. The CDR3 region has the DNA TGTGCCATCAGGCCGCCTTCTGGAAACACCATATATTTT. The encoded protein is CAIRPPSGNTIYF.

The chain has TRBV29-1 and TRBJ2-4; 7 nucleotides match TRBD1. Looked up from germline, CDR1 is SQVTM and CDR2 is ANQGSEA. V trimming: 6 bases; J trimming: 4 bases; junction bases outside the gene matches: 9. CDR3 length: 14 amino acids. CDR3 bases: TGCAGCGTACGAGGGGACAGCTATAAAAACATTCAGTACTTC. This encodes CSVRGDSYKNIQYF.

This chain links TRBV5-4 with TRBJ1-1; D is perhaps TRBD1 (5 bases). The CDR3 has 13 amino acids. Germline lookup yields CDR1 SGHNT and CDR2 YYREEE (reference sequence). The V and J ends lost 2 bases and 8 bases respectively, with 13 bases between them. The CDR3 DNA follows: TGTGCCAGCAGCTTTGCCGGCCGGGACGAAGCTTTCTTT. This encodes CASSFAGRDEAFF. Drawing the rest from reference TRBV5-4 and TRBJ1-1, the complete variable domain is ETGVTQSPTHLIKTRGQQVTLRCSSQSGHNTVSWYQQALGQGPQFIFQYYREEENGRGNFPPRFSGLQFPNYSSELNVNALELDDSALYLCASSFAGRDEAFFGQGTRLTVV.

The chain couples TRBV18 to TRBJ2-7, with D perhaps matching TRBD1 (5 bases). Germline V gene lookup returns CDR1 KGHSH and CDR2 LQKENI. The CDR3 sequence is 15 residues long. V lost 6 bases and J lost 5, with 20 bases in between. This chain's CDR3 is CASSSFGRDGDEQYF. CDR3 DNA: TGTGCCAGCTCCTCCTTTGGCAGGGATGGGGACGAGCAGTACTTC.